This entry lists 26 T cell receptor beta chains sequenced from one sample in a study of T cells in Graves' hyperthyroidism and ophthalmopathy. RNA transcripts served as the template for amplifying TCR beta CDR3 regions. Primed by the HTBI set, a first-round RT-PCR was run on the TCR CDR3. TCRdb itself ran the multiplex PCR reads through MiXCR, one entry per CDR3 protein. The sample shows roughly 560,000 distinct CDR3 sequences, 14% to 15% of them seen only once. Sequencing was performed on blood. These receptor sequences come from a woman between 35 and 50 years old with Graves' ophthalmopathy.

This clonotype was seen ten or more times. V and J are TRBV15 and TRBJ2-5; TRBD2 matches 7 bases. The CDR3 covers 18 residues. CDR1 and CDR2 from the germline V gene are LNHNV and YYDKDF (reference sequence). Trimming removed 4 bases from V and 4 bases from J; junction bases left unmatched: 18. The CDR3, as DNA: TGTGCCACCAGCACCCTCGGCGGGAGTTTCTCGGTATTAGAGACCCAGTACTTC. This sequence encodes CATSTLGGSFSVLETQYF.

J is TRBJ1-2 and V is TRBV6-5; the D is unclear. The CDR3 consists of 15 residues. Germline lookup yields CDR1 MNHEY and CDR2 SVGAGI. V was pared by 0 bases and J by 6 bases, with 14 bases between. CDR3 sequence: CASSYSGWLRDGYTF. The CDR3 coding sequence is TGTGCCAGCAGTTACTCGGGGTGGCTACGTGATGGCTACACCTTC.

V gene TRBV25-1 combines with J gene TRBJ1-2, with a weak D call TRBD1 (5 bases). Germline lookup yields CDR1 MGHDK and CDR2 SYGVNS. The CDR3 totals 13 residues. Trimming stripped 1 base from V and 4 bases from J, with 7 bases between. CDR3 coding DNA: TGTGCCAGCAGTGAATTGGGACCCTATGGCTACACCTTC. This sequence encodes CASSELGPYGYTF.

There are many counts of this clonotype. V and J are TRBV12-3 or TRBV12-4 and TRBJ2-7; tentative D call: TRBD1 (6 bases). Trimming removed 5 bases from V and 7 bases from J, with 18 bases in between. This CDR3 is built from 14 residues. The CDR3 DNA sequence: TGTGCCAGCAGTCAATGGGACACCAAGAGAGAGCAGTACTTC. This sequence encodes CASSQWDTKREQYF.

This clonotype was recorded at least ten times. This rearrangement joins TRBV7-9 to TRBJ1-1, with D maybe TRBD1 (5 bases). The CDR3 contains 12 residues. V was clipped by 6 bases and J by 8 bases, with 13 bases between them. Per germline, CDR1 SEHNR and CDR2 FQNEAQ (reference sequence). The CDR3 DNA is TGTGCCAGCAGAACCGGGGGAAGCGAAGCTTTCTTT. Translation gives CASRTGGSEAFF.

This clonotype was found a few times. The genes are TRBV28 and TRBJ2-2; D unclear. Germline CDR1 and CDR2: MDHEN and SYDVKM. Trimming cost V 6 bases and J 3 bases, with 11 bases left between them. The CDR3 covers 14 residues. This CDR3 is CASRDSRDTGELFF. In DNA form, the CDR3 reads TGTGCCAGCAGAGATAGCAGAGACACCGGGGAGCTGTTTTTT.

In regard to this clonotype: This sequence may be a read error, since a much larger clone differs from it by one base. This chain links TRBV28 with TRBJ1-2; D is ambiguous. The CDR3 extends over 11 amino acids. The germline V and J ends were trimmed by 7 bases and 2 bases, with 5 bases remaining between them. Germline assignment: CDR1 MDHEN and CDR2 SYDVKM. The CDR3 is CASTGNYGYTF. The CDR3 DNA reads TGTGCCAGCACGGGGAACTATGGCTACACCTTC.

This clonotype has at least ten counts. The V gene is TRBV7-8, the J gene TRBJ2-4, with a weak D call TRBD1 (6 bases). CDR3 length: 14 residues. The ends were cut back, 1 base at V and 6 bases at J, with 10 bases in the middle. Germline values: CDR1 SGHVS, CDR2 FQNEAQ. CDR3 sequence reads: CASSLVPGVNIQYF. The CDR3 coding sequence is TGTGCCAGCAGCTTAGTCCCAGGGGTAAACATTCAGTACTTC.

In this sample, this clonotype turned up many times. J is TRBJ2-5 and V is TRBV7-3; 7 bases align to TRBD2. Losses at the gene ends were 4 bases for V and 4 bases for J; bases not matched to a gene: 12. The CDR3 spans 16 residues. Germline lookup yields CDR1 SGHTA and CDR2 FQGTGA. CDR3: CASSSSRSSGLETQYF. The CDR3 nucleotides are TGTGCCAGCAGCTCGAGCCGGTCTAGCGGTCTAGAGACCCAGTACTTC.

This clonotype came up a few times. At one end the junction does not follow the germline gene, possibly because of a read error. The chain uses TRBV29-1 and TRBJ1-3; D is undetermined. The CDR3 runs 15 residues. Germline CDR1 is SQVTM and CDR2 is ANQGSEA. The CDR3 sequence: CNVEGGGRSGNTIYF. CDR3 in DNA: TGCAACGTTGAAGGAGGCGGTCGCTCTGGAAACACCATATATTTT.

The CDR3 region is CASGPWGGEGETQYF. The CDR3 DNA is TGTGCCAGCGGCCCCTGGGGCGGGGAGGGAGAGACCCAGTACTTC. This chain connects TRBV7-8 to TRBJ2-5, with 7 bases matching TRBD2. CDR3 length equals 15 residues. Germline CDR1 SGHVS, CDR2 FQNEAQ. J gave up 4 bases and V 8 bases, and 13 bases lay outside the gene matches.

This clonotype came up many times. A junction end diverges from the germline sequence, so it may reflect a read error. CDR3 sequence (DNA): TGTGCTAGCAGCCCCCTCGTGAGCGGGAGACAAGAGACCCAGTACTTC. It translates to CASSPLVSGRQETQYF. The rearrangement joins TRBV7-7 to TRBJ2-5; 8 nucleotides align to TRBD2. The CDR3 length is 16 residues. CDR1 SSHAT and CDR2 FNYEAQ come from the germline V gene (reference sequence).

This clonotype was detected a few times. The chain uses TRBV18 and TRBJ2-5, with 8 bases aligning to TRBD1. CDR3 size: 15 residues. Trimming at V came to 5 bases and at J to 4 bases, leaving 9 bases not matched to a gene. Per the germline V gene, CDR1 is KGHSH and CDR2 is LQKENI. CDR3 in amino acids: CASSYHGQGSETQYF. CDR3 DNA: TGTGCCAGCTCATACCACGGACAGGGCTCAGAGACCCAGTACTTC.

In this sample, this clonotype turned up many times. V usage is TRBV27 and J usage is TRBJ2-7, with TRBD2 identical over 11 bases. CDR1 MNHEY and CDR2 SMNVEV come from the germline V gene (reference sequence). The CDR3 sequence is 14 residues long. J gave up 5 bases and V 7 bases, and 7 bases lay outside the gene matches. The CDR3 loop reads CASNPLAGENEQYF. As DNA, the CDR3 is TGTGCCAGCAATCCACTAGCGGGAGAAAACGAGCAGTACTTC.

The CDR3 reads CASSEAPARSRGQYF. CDR3 bases: TGTGCCAGCAGTGAAGCCCCAGCTCGTTCACGGGGGCAGTACTTC. The chain employs TRBV2 and TRBJ2-7, with D possibly matching TRBD2 (5 bases). Germline V gene sequence: CDR1 SNHLY, CDR2 FYNNEI. CDR3 length: 15 amino acids. V gave up 0 bases and J gave up 9 bases, with 18 bases separating them.

Many counts were recorded for this clonotype. The genes are TRBV28 and TRBJ2-7; tentatively, D is TRBD2 (6 bases). In germline, CDR1 is MDHEN, CDR2 SYDVKM. The CDR3 is made up of 13 amino acids. The CDR3 sequence: CPTQSPGRYEQYF. Here the CDR3 DNA reads TGTCCTACCCAAAGTCCTGGGAGGTACGAGCAGTACTTC.

This clonotype was picked up many times. This chain joins TRBV5-5 and TRBJ1-2, with a tentative D call TRBD1 (6 bases). From germline, CDR1 is SGHKS and CDR2 YYEKEE (reference sequence). This CDR3 is built from 15 residues. Trimming left V 4 bases short and J 0 bases short, with 13 bases between. CDR3: CASSPWTASNYGYTF. As DNA, the CDR3 is TGTGCCAGCAGCCCATGGACAGCCTCTAACTATGGCTACACCTTC.

Many counts were recorded for this clonotype. V gene TRBV6-5 combines with J gene TRBJ1-5; 12 bases are a match to TRBD1. The germline CDR1 and CDR2 sequences are MNHEY and SVGAGI. J gave up 0 bases and V 7 bases, and 7 bases lay outside the gene matches. This CDR3 region has 17 residues. CDR3 sequence (DNA): TGTGCCAGCAAAGCGGGACAGGGGGCCTTTAGCAATCAGCCCCAGCATTTT. It yields the protein CASKAGQGAFSNQPQHF.

This clonotype came up many times. This chain joins TRBV12-3 or TRBV12-4 and TRBJ1-5; D gene uncertain. The CDR3 contains 14 residues. V was cut by 7 bases and J by 5 bases, with 15 bases left in between. This CDR3 reads CASINSRIDQPQHF. The CDR3 region has the DNA TGTGCCAGCATTAACAGCAGAATCGATCAGCCCCAGCATTTT.

This clonotype was detected many times. J is TRBJ1-5 and V is TRBV6-1; D uncertain. In germline, CDR1 is MNHNS, CDR2 SASEGT. The germline V and J ends were trimmed by 6 bases and 3 bases, with 6 bases remaining between them. The CDR3 has 12 amino acids. The CDR3 here is CASSWDNQPQHF. The CDR3 bases are TGTGCCAGCAGCTGGGACAATCAGCCCCAGCATTTT.

The chain uses TRBV20-1 and TRBJ2-5; 9 nucleotides line up with TRBD2. The V gene end was trimmed by 2 bases and the J gene end by 9 bases; junction bases not matched to a gene: 10. The CDR3 has 14 amino acids. The germline gives CDR1 DFQATT, CDR2 SNEGSKA (reference sequence). In nucleotides, the CDR3 is TGCAGTGCTAGACGAGGGCTAGCGGGAAGAGCCCAGTACTTC. This codes for CSARRGLAGRAQYF.

This clonotype was detected ten times or more. V usage is TRBV19 and J usage is TRBJ2-4, with D perhaps being TRBD1 or TRBD2 (5 bases each). With 5 bases removed from V and 3 bases from J, the gap between germline ends came to 14 bases. This CDR3 is 15 amino acids long. Germline V lookup: CDR1 LNHDA, CDR2 SQIVND (reference sequence). CDR3 bases: TGTGCCAGTAGTCCCCAGGGTGGGGGCAAAAACATTCAGTACTTC. As protein: CASSPQGGGKNIQYF.

The V and J genes are TRBV6-2 or TRBV6-3 and TRBJ2-5; 7 bases match TRBD1. Losses at the gene ends were 6 bases for V and 5 bases for J; bases not matched to a gene: 12. The germline gives CDR1 MNHEY, CDR2 SVGEGT. This CDR3 has 15 residues. CDR3 DNA sequence: TGTGCCAGCAGACCTATACAGGGGATTGGGGAGACCCAGTACTTC. Translating gives CASRPIQGIGETQYF.

This clonotype has a handful of counts. The J gene is TRBJ1-1, the V gene TRBV20-1, with TRBD1 as a possible D gene (6 bases). This CDR3 is 14 amino acids long. The V gene's germline CDR1 is DFQATT and CDR2 SNEGSKA (reference sequence). V lost 0 bases to trimming and J lost 4 bases, with 12 bases between them. The CDR3 DNA reads TGCAGTGCTAGAGATCGACAGGTCTTCACTGAAGCTTTCTTT. It specifies CSARDRQVFTEAFF.

The sample holds many counts of this clonotype. J is TRBJ2-7 and V is TRBV29-1; D could derive from TRBD1 or TRBD2 (5 bases each). The CDR3 covers 14 residues. Germline V lookup: CDR1 SQVTM, CDR2 ANQGSEA. Trimming left V 0 bases short and J 0 bases short, with 9 bases between. The CDR3 DNA is TGCAGCGTTGAAGAGGGGGTGAGCTCCTACGAGCAGTACTTC. It translates to CSVEEGVSSYEQYF.

This clonotype has at least ten counts. The chain has TRBV12-3 or TRBV12-4 and TRBJ2-7; D ambiguous. Trimming stripped 6 bases from V and 6 bases from J, with 15 bases between. The CDR3 has 13 amino acids. This chain's CDR3 is CASSSGVEGEQYF. CDR3 nucleotides: TGTGCCAGCAGCTCTGGGGTCGAAGGCGAGCAGTACTTC.